This is a list of T cell receptor beta chains from one sample in a study of blood T cell repertoires in COVID-19. Method: immunoSEQ multiplex PCR; TCRdb's copy keeps in-frame clones and lacks some. The table has 250,000 to 350,000 clones, 90% seen once. The sample taken for sequencing was PBMCs or T cells enriched from blood (not recorded which). All receptors derive from a woman aged 18-29 years with acute COVID-19. Both conserved end residues are part of each CDR3. D genes are given only for firm matches. Where a row states a size, it is once, few, many or the class of an expanded clone; other rows omit it.

.,TRBD2,TRBV5-1,TRBJ2-3,TGCGCCAGCAGCTTGTATGGTCGACGGGAGGTAGAAGATACGCAGTATTTT,CASSLYGRREVEDTQYF
.,.,TRBV18,TRBJ2-1,TGTGCCAGCTCACCACCAGAAGCGGTCAACTCCTACAATGAGCAGTTCTTC,CASSPPEAVNSYNEQFF
once,.,TRBV6-4,TRBJ2-2,TGTGCCAGCAGCAAAGGGGGGGCGAGGACCGGGGAGCTGTTTTTT,CASSKGGARTGELFF
.,TRBD2,TRBV19,TRBJ2-1,TGTGCCAGTAGTATAGGTGTTGGGACTAGCAGCTACAATGAGCAGTTCTTC,CASSIGVGTSSYNEQFF
.,.,TRBV4-1,TRBJ2-2,TGCGCCGGGGGGACGGGAGTCTTGAACACCGGGGAGCTGTTTTTT,CAGGTGVLNTGELFF
.,TRBD1,TRBV28,TRBJ2-7,TGTGCCAGCAGTTTGAAGGACAGGGCAAACGAGCAGTACTTC,CASSLKDRANEQYF
.,TRBD2,TRBV13,TRBJ2-5,TGTGCCAGCAGCTTAGGTGGACTAGTAGGGGCAGAGACCCAGTACTTC,CASSLGGLVGAETQYF
once,.,TRBV19,TRBJ1-6,TGTGCCAGTAGTATCGACGGGAATTCACCCCTCCACTTT,CASSIDGNSPLHF
.,TRBD1,TRBV12-3/TRBV12-4,TRBJ2-3,TGTGCCAGCAGTTTTTCGACAGGGGCTTCGCAGTATTTT,CASSFSTGASQYF
once,.,TRBV7-9,TRBJ2-7,TGTGCCAGCAGACAGGGATGGGTCGACGAGCAGTACTTC,CASRQGWVDEQYF
.,TRBD2,TRBV11-3,TRBJ2-7,TGTGCCAGCAGCTTAAGGACTAGCGGGAGTGCTAGCTCCTACGAGCAGTACTTC,CASSLRTSGSASSYEQYF
.,.,TRBV19,TRBJ2-1,TGTGCCAGTAGAAGGGACATAGGACATCACAATGAGCAGTTCTTC,CASRRDIGHHNEQFF
few,TRBD2,TRBV27,TRBJ2-3,TGTGCCAGCAGAAAGCGTGGGACTAACCTAATCACAGATACGCAGTATTTT,CASRKRGTNLITDTQYF
.,TRBD1,TRBV23-1,TRBJ1-1,TGCGCCAGCAGTCTAAAATCCAGACAGGGGGTGAGAGATGTGAACACTGAAGCTTTCTTT,CASSLKSRQGVRDVNTEAFF
.,TRBD2,TRBV29-1,TRBJ2-7,TGCAGCGTTGAAGACGGACTAGCGTTTAACGAGCAGTACTTC,CSVEDGLAFNEQYF
few,.,TRBV5-6,TRBJ1-6,TGTGCCAGCAGCTTACGACAGTTTTATAATTCACCCCTCCACTTT,CASSLRQFYNSPLHF
.,.,TRBV28,TRBJ1-5,TGTGCCAGCAGTTTCCTACGGGATCAGCCCCAGCATTTT,CASSFLRDQPQHF
many,.,TRBV5-1,TRBJ2-7,TGCGCCAGCAGCTTGTTTGGAGGAACCTACGAGCAGTACTTC,CASSLFGGTYEQYF
.,.,TRBV5-4,TRBJ1-2,TGTGCCAGCAGCTTGGACAGGTACTATGGCTACACCTTC,CASSLDRYYGYTF
.,.,TRBV27,TRBJ1-1,TGTGCCAGCAGTTTATTGCCGGAGCTGAACACTGAAGCTTTCTTT,CASSLLPELNTEAFF